This T cell receptor (beta chain) was recovered during a study of monozygotic twins with inflammatory bowel disease. The study, taken as a whole, reports: Against healthy co-twins, IBD patients had lower TCRbeta diversity (measured by inverse Simpson).

The CDR3 runs to 14 residues. Germline CDR1 LNHDA, CDR2 SQIVND (reference sequence). TCRdb reprocessed the 5' RACE reads and keeps a single row for each CDR3 protein, giving no DNA. Its table lists a few hundred thousand distinct CDR3 sequences. Turning to this clonotype: The antigen is undetermined.

This TCR derives from a human donor with ulcerative colitis or Crohn's disease, or a healthy co-twin of an affected twin (not recorded which). The chain recombines TRBV19 with TRBJ2-7. The sample comprised blood. The chain's CDR3 is CASNPTAEPYEQYF.